Listed below are T cell receptor beta chains from one sample, sequenced in a study of naive CD8 T cells in extremely preterm neonates. Assay used: immunoSEQ multiplex PCR; TCRdb lists only in-frame clones, some missing. The repertoire holds about 6,100 clones, with under 99% as singletons. Sequenced input: naive CD8+ T cells from cord blood. These receptors all come from a newborn in good health. CDR3s include the opening cysteine and the closing phenylalanine or tryptophan. The D gene is left open where the match is weak. Clone size is given for some rows only: seen once, a few or many times, or a class if the clone is expanded.

v_call	clone_size	j_call	d_call	cdr3_aa	cdr3_nt
TRBV27	.	TRBJ2-3	TRBD2	CASSWTSGSTDTQYF	TGTGCCAGCAGTTGGACTAGCGGGAGCACAGATACGCAGTATTTT
TRBV14	.	TRBJ1-6	TRBD1	CASSRGQGYSPLHF	TGTGCCAGCAGCCGAGGACAGGGGTATTCACCCCTCCACTTT
TRBV6-1	.	TRBJ1-5	.	CASSEWRGNQPQHF	TGTGCCAGCAGTGAATGGAGGGGCAATCAGCCCCAGCATTTT
TRBV7-3	.	TRBJ2-1	.	CASSLTGGSYNEQFF	TGTGCCAGCAGCTTAACAGGGGGCTCCTACAATGAGCAGTTCTTC
TRBV5-4	.	TRBJ1-6	.	CASSPPGSSPLHF	TGTGCCAGCAGCCCGCCAGGCTCTTCACCCCTCCACTTT
TRBV5-6	.	TRBJ1-3	.	CASSMGHSGNTIYF	TGTGCCAGCAGCATGGGACACTCTGGAAACACCATATATTTT
TRBV19	.	TRBJ1-2	.	CASSMGADYGYTF	TGTGCCAGTAGTATGGGGGCGGACTATGGCTACACCTTC
TRBV9	.	TRBJ2-1	TRBD1	CASSAHIGQGNEQFF	TGTGCCAGCAGCGCTCACATAGGACAGGGCAATGAGCAGTTCTTC
TRBV28	.	TRBJ2-1	TRBD2	CASSQLAGGSYNEQFF	TGTGCCAGCAGCCAACTAGCGGGAGGATCCTACAATGAGCAGTTCTTC
TRBV29-1	.	TRBJ2-2	.	CSVDSTGELFF	TGCAGCGTTGATAGCACCGGGGAGCTGTTTTTT
TRBV4-1	.	TRBJ2-1	.	CASSQEVSGVNEQFF	TGCGCCAGCAGCCAAGAGGTATCGGGGGTCAATGAGCAGTTCTTC
TRBV10-2	.	TRBJ1-2	TRBD1	CASSMGQLPTANYGYTF	TGCGCCAGCAGCATGGGACAGCTACCAACAGCTAACTATGGCTACACCTTC
TRBV7-9	.	TRBJ2-5	TRBD2	CASSKDSGGPWETQYF	TGTGCCAGCAGCAAGGATAGCGGGGGGCCTTGGGAGACCCAGTACTTC
TRBV6-5	.	TRBJ2-7	TRBD1	CASSLRDSSYEQYF	TGTGCCAGCAGTTTACGGGACAGCTCCTACGAGCAGTACTTC
TRBV6-1	.	TRBJ2-7	.	CASSEAMAAIGEQYF	TGTGCCAGCAGTGAGGCTATGGCAGCGATTGGCGAGCAGTACTTC
TRBV2	.	TRBJ1-1	TRBD1	CASRVRTGEMNTEAFF	TGTGCCAGCAGGGTTAGGACAGGAGAGATGAACACTGAAGCTTTCTTT
TRBV27	.	TRBJ2-7	TRBD1	CASSTSGTGFDEQYF	TGTGCCAGCAGCACCTCCGGGACAGGGTTTGACGAGCAGTACTTC
TRBV10-3	.	TRBJ2-6	.	CAISDPDSFANVLTF	TGTGCCATCAGTGACCCGGACAGTTTCGCCAACGTCCTGACTTTC
TRBV6-5	.	TRBJ2-1	.	CASSFRGVYDEQFF	TGTGCCAGCAGTTTCAGGGGCGTCTACGATGAGCAGTTCTTC
TRBV5-1	once	TRBJ1-4	.	CASSLDRGLNEKLFF	TGCGCCAGCAGCTTGGACCGGGGTCTTAATGAAAAACTGTTTTTT
TRBV2	.	TRBJ2-3	.	CANSPWGGRSQDTQYF	TGTGCCAACAGTCCATGGGGGGGGCGGTCACAAGATACGCAGTATTTT
TRBV4-1	.	TRBJ2-1	TRBD2	CASSHAGGSYNEQFF	TGCGCCAGCAGCCACGCGGGGGGCTCCTACAATGAGCAGTTCTTC
TRBV13	.	TRBJ1-3	.	CASSFDGRGSGNTIYF	TGTGCCAGCAGCTTTGACGGCAGGGGCTCTGGAAACACCATATATTTT
TRBV4-1	.	TRBJ1-6	.	CASTLDLSSYNSPLHF	TGCGCCAGCACCCTTGACTTGAGCTCCTATAATTCACCCCTCCACTTT
TRBV5-3	.	TRBJ1-1	.	CAREGVDEAFF	TGTGCCAGAGAAGGGGTGGATGAAGCTTTCTTT
TRBV10-2	.	TRBJ2-3	.	CACSEAPGQGTDTQYF	TGCGCCTGCAGTGAGGCGCCTGGGCAGGGGACAGATACGCAGTATTTT
TRBV27	.	TRBJ2-2	TRBD2	CASTSNLAGVVAGELFF	TGTGCCAGCACCTCTAATCTAGCGGGTGTCGTGGCCGGGGAGCTGTTTTTT
TRBV28	.	TRBJ1-5	TRBD1	CASSFGTGIQPQHF	TGTGCCAGCAGTTTCGGGACAGGGATTCAGCCCCAGCATTTT
TRBV6-1	.	TRBJ2-1	TRBD2	CASSEALAGGEQFF	TGTGCCAGCAGTGAAGCGCTAGCGGGGGGTGAGCAGTTCTTC
TRBV11-3	.	TRBJ2-1	.	CASSLNRGEQFF	TGTGCCAGCAGCTTAAATAGGGGTGAGCAGTTCTTC
TRBV19	.	TRBJ2-5	.	CASSTWTDQETQYF	TGTGCCAGTAGTACCTGGACAGATCAAGAGACCCAGTACTTC
TRBV6-5	.	TRBJ2-7	TRBD2	CASSLAGVGYEQYF	TGTGCCAGCAGCCTAGCGGGAGTAGGTTACGAGCAGTACTTC
TRBV9	.	TRBJ2-2	TRBD2	CASSVPSGTGELFF	TGTGCCAGCAGCGTACCTAGCGGGACCGGGGAGCTGTTTTTT
TRBV27	.	TRBJ1-2	TRBD1	CASSLQGGYGYTF	TGTGCCAGCAGTTTACAGGGGGGCTATGGCTACACCTTC
TRBV13	once	TRBJ1-2	TRBD1	CASSHTRQGGVNGYTF	TGTGCCAGCAGCCATACCCGACAGGGGGGAGTCAATGGCTACACCTTC
TRBV7-2	.	TRBJ1-1	TRBD1	CASSLGRTGGMMNTEAFF	TGTGCCAGCAGCTTAGGGAGGACAGGGGGGATGATGAACACTGAAGCTTTCTTT
TRBV4-1	.	TRBJ1-6	.	CASSSDGSSYNSPLHF	TGCGCCAGCAGCTCAGACGGGAGCTCCTATAATTCACCCCTCCACTTT
TRBV6-5	.	TRBJ1-1	.	CASSYGGDRGEAFF	TGTGCCAGCAGTTACGGAGGGGATCGGGGTGAAGCTTTCTTT
TRBV2	.	TRBJ1-1	TRBD1	CASSVPRQGGTEAFF	TGTGCCAGCAGTGTCCCCCGACAGGGAGGCACTGAAGCTTTCTTT
TRBV9	.	TRBJ2-3	TRBD2	CASSNGTSGRADTQYF	TGTGCCAGCAGCAATGGGACTAGCGGGAGGGCGGATACGCAGTATTTT
TRBV28	.	TRBJ2-7	TRBD1	CASSSRTGGYEQYF	TGTGCCAGCAGTTCTCGGACAGGGGGCTACGAGCAGTACTTC